Shown below are 24 T cell receptor beta chains from a single sample sequenced in a study of blood T cell repertoires in COVID-19. TCRdb's copy holds only in-frame clones and misses some; the assay was immunoSEQ multiplex PCR. This sample has some 67,000 clones; about nine tenths occur once, and the top ten carry under 6.5%. The sequencing input was peripheral blood. Receptor source: a woman aged 18-29 years with acute or convalescent COVID-19.

The sample holds one count of this clone. The chain uses TRBV5-5 and TRBJ1-5; D not resolved. Germline V CDR1 and CDR2: SGHKS, YYEKEE (reference sequence). The length of the CDR3 is 14 residues. Deletions cut 2 bases from V and 3 bases from J, with 9 bases between. The chain's CDR3 is CASSFGGSNQPQHF. In nucleotides, the CDR3 is TGTGCCAGCAGCTTTGGCGGCTCCAATCAGCCCCAGCATTTT.

The count of this clone is one. The rearrangement uses TRBV13 and TRBJ2-3; D ambiguous. This CDR3 has 15 amino acids. V dropped 4 bases and J dropped 1 base, with 12 bases sitting between them. CDR1 and CDR2 (germline): PRHDT, FYEKMQ (reference sequence). The CDR3 nucleotides read TGTGCCAGCAGCTCGAGTAGAATACGCACAGATACGCAGTATTTT. Translation gives CASSSSRIRTDTQYF.

The chain is built from TRBV7-8 and TRBJ2-7; tentatively, D is TRBD1 (6 bases). The CDR3 is 15 amino acids. The ends were cut back, 1 base at V and 4 bases at J, with 14 bases in the middle. The germline V gene has CDR1 SGHVS and CDR2 FQNEAQ. The CDR3 loop reads CASSLVGGRDYEQYF. In DNA, the CDR3 is TGTGCCAGCAGCTTAGTTGGGGGCAGGGATTACGAGCAGTACTTC.

This sequence joins TRBV6-5 and TRBJ2-7; 9 nucleotides agree with TRBD2. The CDR3 loop spans 13 amino acids. The trim removed 7 bases at V and 2 bases at J, leaving 3 bases unmatched. The germline V gene encodes CDR1 MNHEY and CDR2 SVGAGI. CDR3 sequence: CASKVAGAYEQYF. The DNA for the CDR3 is TGTGCCAGCAAGGTAGCGGGAGCCTACGAGCAGTACTTC.

This clone showed up just once. At one boundary the junction diverges from the germline segment, which might be a read error. The V and J genes are TRBV2 and TRBJ2-3; possibly TRBD2 for D (6 bases). The CDR3 is 15 residues long. CDR1 is SNHLY, CDR2 FYNNEI, per germline. The CDR3 bases are TGTGCCAGCAGCAGACCCCGGGGGAGCAAAGATACGCAGTATTTT. Amino acid sequence: CASSRPRGSKDTQYF.

The chain uses TRBV7-2 and TRBJ1-1; D not certain. V shed 5 bases and J shed 0 bases, with 13 bases lying between them. This CDR3 is 15 amino acids long. CDR1 is SGHTA, CDR2 FQGNSA, per germline. The CDR3 region is CASSINGLMNTEAFF. The DNA of the CDR3 is TGTGCCAGCAGCATTAATGGGCTCATGAACACTGAAGCTTTCTTT.

The chain recombines TRBV7-2 with TRBJ2-2; 10 bases agree with TRBD2. CDR1 and CDR2 (germline): SGHTA, FQGNSA. Trimming cost V 2 bases and J 5 bases; bases outside gene matches: 2. The CDR3 length is 15 residues. CDR3 region: CASSLRTSGTGELFF. The CDR3 nucleotides read TGTGCCAGCAGCTTAAGGACTAGCGGAACCGGGGAGCTGTTTTTT.

The CDR3 loop is CASSLLGESSYNEQFF. CDR3 DNA sequence: TGTGCCAGCAGTTTACTCGGGGAGAGCTCCTACAATGAGCAGTTCTTC. This rearrangement joins TRBV28 to TRBJ2-1; maybe TRBD2 (5 bases). V was shortened by 2 bases and J by 0 bases, with 11 bases between the two germline ends. The CDR3 runs to 16 residues. Germline V gene lookup returns CDR1 MDHEN and CDR2 SYDVKM.

The rearrangement joins TRBV7-9 to TRBJ1-1; a possible D gene is TRBD1 (6 bases). In germline, CDR1 is SEHNR, CDR2 FQNEAQ (reference sequence). The CDR3 runs 14 residues. V was shortened by 3 bases and J by 6 bases, with 14 bases between the two germline ends. CDR3 nucleotide sequence: TGTGCCAGCAGCTTTTTGGGGGCCGACGCTGAAGCTTTCTTT. Translated: CASSFLGADAEAFF.

The CDR3 bases are TGCGCCAGCAGCTGGGACAGGGGGAGAGGGGAAAAACTGTTTTTT. Translated, it gives CASSWDRGRGEKLFF. The V gene is TRBV5-1, the J gene TRBJ1-4; 11 nucleotides line up with TRBD1. J lost 8 bases, V lost 3 bases, and 6 bases had no gene match. The CDR3 has 15 residues. Germline CDR1 is SGHRS and CDR2 is YFSETQ.

The gene calls are TRBV3-1 (or the pseudogene TRBV3-2) and TRBJ2-3, with 10 positions matching TRBD2. In germline, CDR1 is LGHDT, CDR2 YNNKEL (reference sequence). This CDR3 is built from 16 residues. Unmatched junction bases numbered 8, after V lost 2 bases and J lost 6 bases. The DNA for the CDR3 is TGTGCCAGCAGCCAAAGGGTAGCGGGGGGAGGTGATACGCAGTATTTT. Protein product: CASSQRVAGGGDTQYF.

In DNA form, the CDR3 reads TGTGCCAGCAGTTCCCCAGCGACAGGGCTCATTTACGAGCAGTACTTC. It encodes CASSSPATGLIYEQYF. The chain recombines TRBV28 with TRBJ2-7, with 7 bases aligning to TRBD1. The V and J ends lost 4 bases and 4 bases, in that order; junction bases with no gene match: 13. CDR1 and CDR2 (germline): MDHEN, SYDVKM. The CDR3 loop spans 16 amino acids.

The rearrangement joins TRBV19 to TRBJ1-1, with D unclear. The V and J ends lost 3 bases and 8 bases respectively, with 13 bases between them. The CDR3 covers 13 residues. Germline V gene sequence: CDR1 LNHDA, CDR2 SQIVND (reference sequence). The CDR3 DNA reads TGTGCCAGTAGTATCGGAAACAGCCCAGAAGCTTTCTTT. Its protein product is CASSIGNSPEAFF.

V and J are TRBV30 and TRBJ1-6; no reliable D call. With 2 bases removed from V and 12 bases from J, the gap between germline ends came to 14 bases. CDR1 GTSNPN and CDR2 SVGIG come from the germline V gene (reference sequence). This CDR3 has 13 amino acids. CDR3: CAWSHFNRGPLHF. CDR3 bases: TGTGCCTGGAGTCATTTCAACCGGGGACCCCTCCACTTT.

This chain uses TRBV11-2 with TRBJ2-5, with 7 bases lining up with TRBD2. The germline V gene encodes CDR1 SGHAT and CDR2 FQNNGV. J lost 7 bases, V lost 6 bases, and 11 bases had no gene match. The CDR3 spans 14 residues. Here the CDR3 reads CASRAGGREGTQYF. The CDR3 DNA reads TGTGCCAGCAGGGCCGGTGGGAGGGAAGGGACCCAGTACTTC.

The chain couples TRBV4-1 to TRBJ1-4; D is unclear. Per the germline V gene, CDR1 is MGHRA and CDR2 is YSYEKL. V lost 4 bases and J lost 4, with 19 bases in between. The CDR3 is 17 amino acids. CDR3 loop: CASSPFLSTGINEKLFF. CDR3 nucleotides: TGCGCCAGCAGCCCGTTCCTTTCAACGGGAATTAATGAAAAACTGTTTTTT.

The rearrangement joins TRBV4-1 to TRBJ1-3; 8 bases align to TRBD1. Trimming at V came to 1 base and at J to 7 bases, leaving 3 bases not matched to a gene. This CDR3 contains 14 residues. Germline V CDR1 and CDR2: MGHRA, YSYEKL. The CDR3: CASSQGQGLNTIYF. The CDR3 nucleotides are TGCGCCAGCAGCCAAGGACAGGGGCTTAACACCATATATTTT.

The rearrangement joins TRBV27 to TRBJ2-7, with 7 bases matching TRBD1. The ends lost 0 bases at V and 1 base at J; junction bases unmatched: 3. Germline V gives CDR1 MNHEY, CDR2 SMNVEV (reference sequence). This CDR3 region has 15 residues. The CDR3 sequence is CASSLSGQPSYEQYF. The CDR3 DNA sequence: TGTGCCAGCAGTTTATCGGGACAGCCATCCTACGAGCAGTACTTC.

The V gene is TRBV7-9, the J gene TRBJ1-1; D gene unclear. There are 15 residues in the CDR3. The germline V gene encodes CDR1 SEHNR and CDR2 FQNEAQ (reference sequence). V gave up 1 base and J gave up 4 bases, with 13 bases separating them. The CDR3 region is CASSLVSIGGTEAFF. CDR3 nucleotides: TGTGCCAGCAGCTTAGTTAGTATTGGTGGCACTGAAGCTTTCTTT.

The gene calls are TRBV10-3 and TRBJ1-1; weak D call: TRBD1 (5 bases). The CDR3 is 14 amino acids. V was clipped by 3 bases and J by 1 base, with 9 bases between them. The germline CDR1 and CDR2 sequences are ENHRY and SYGVKD. CDR3 protein: CAISEDSRNTEAFF. Written as DNA, the CDR3 is TGTGCCATCAGTGAAGACAGTCGGAACACTGAAGCTTTCTTT.

V and J are TRBV20-1 and TRBJ1-5; 7 bases align to TRBD1. The junction had 8 bases not matched to a gene; V was cut back by 3 bases and J by 0 bases. The CDR3 spans 16 residues. Germline values: CDR1 DFQATT, CDR2 SNEGSKA (reference sequence). The CDR3 here is CSASWGQRYSNQPQHF. Written as DNA, the CDR3 is TGCAGTGCTAGTTGGGGACAGCGTTATAGCAATCAGCCCCAGCATTTT.

J is TRBJ2-1 and V is TRBV7-9; 9 bases agree with TRBD1. The CDR3 extends over 16 amino acids. Germline values: CDR1 SEHNR, CDR2 FQNEAQ (reference sequence). Trimming at V came to 4 bases and at J to 6 bases, leaving 10 bases not matched to a gene. CDR3 DNA: TGTGCCAGCAGCTATACCGGGACAGGGATAATCAATGAGCAGTTCTTC. The encoded protein is CASSYTGTGIINEQFF.

The chain carries TRBV3-1 (or the pseudogene TRBV3-2) and TRBJ2-1, with 9 nucleotides matching TRBD2. V lost 1 base and J lost 12; bases outside the gene matches: 7. This CDR3 region has 14 residues. CDR1 is LGHDT and CDR2 is YNNKEL in the germline V gene (reference sequence). The CDR3 bases are TGTGCCAGCAGCCAAGCTCTGCGGGGGGGGGTGCAGTTCTTC. Translating it yields CASSQALRGGVQFF.

The gene calls are TRBV27 and TRBJ1-1, with 7 bases identical to TRBD1. The CDR3 extends over 14 amino acids. The V gene end was trimmed by 3 bases and the J gene end by 5 bases; junction bases not matched to a gene: 6. Germline values: CDR1 MNHEY, CDR2 SMNVEV (reference sequence). CDR3 coding DNA: TGTGCCAGCAGTTTCAACAACAGGGGAACTGAAGCTTTCTTT. Amino acid sequence: CASSFNNRGTEAFF.